This T cell receptor beta chain originates from a study of beta chain features in type 1 diabetes. Study-level results: Moderately but significantly shorter TCRB CDR3s were found in Type 1 diabetes patients in all four CD4+ subsets. The naive, central memory and Treg TCRB repertoires looked more alike in patients than they did in healthy donors.

Details on this clone: Its cognate antigen is unknown.

Sequencing targeted expressed TCRB transcripts, as all isolated RNA had been reverse transcribed. For naive, central memory and regulatory T cell samples, reads averaged approximately 3.6 million. The protocol was immunoSEQ multiplex PCR, while the TCRdb copy is restricted to in-frame clones and leaves out a portion. The sample includes some 160,000 clones, approximately 9% of them seen just once. V shed 5 bases and J shed 14 bases, with 16 bases lying between them. This CDR3 contains 13 residues. Germline CDR1 reads ENHRY; CDR2 reads SYGVKD. The V and J genes are TRBV10-3 and TRBJ1-6; possibly TRBD1 for D (5 bases). The sequencing input was central memory CD4+ T cells from blood. This TCR came from a young woman with type 1 diabetes. The CDR3 sequence is CAISTLLGAALHF. CDR3 bases: TGTGCCATCAGTACGTTACTTGGGGCGGCCCTCCACTTT.